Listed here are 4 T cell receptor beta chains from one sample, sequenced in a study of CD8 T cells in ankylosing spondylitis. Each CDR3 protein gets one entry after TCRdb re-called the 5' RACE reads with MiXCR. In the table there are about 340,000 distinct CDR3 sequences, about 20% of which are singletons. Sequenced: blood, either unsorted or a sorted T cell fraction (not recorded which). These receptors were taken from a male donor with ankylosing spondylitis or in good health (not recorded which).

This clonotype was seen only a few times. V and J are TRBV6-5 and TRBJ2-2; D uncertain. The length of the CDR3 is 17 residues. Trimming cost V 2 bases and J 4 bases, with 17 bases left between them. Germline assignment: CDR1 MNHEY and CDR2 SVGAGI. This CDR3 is CASSYGPPTEATGELFF. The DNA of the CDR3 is TGTGCCAGCAGTTACGGTCCCCCGACGGAAGCCACCGGGGAGCTGTTTTTT.

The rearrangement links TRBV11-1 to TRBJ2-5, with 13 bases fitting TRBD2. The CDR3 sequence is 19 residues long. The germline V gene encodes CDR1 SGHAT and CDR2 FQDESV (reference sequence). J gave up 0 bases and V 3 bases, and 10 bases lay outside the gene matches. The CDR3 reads CASSFPAGTSGMYQETQYF. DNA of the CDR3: TGTGCCAGCAGCTTTCCCGCCGGGACTAGCGGGATGTACCAAGAGACCCAGTACTTC.

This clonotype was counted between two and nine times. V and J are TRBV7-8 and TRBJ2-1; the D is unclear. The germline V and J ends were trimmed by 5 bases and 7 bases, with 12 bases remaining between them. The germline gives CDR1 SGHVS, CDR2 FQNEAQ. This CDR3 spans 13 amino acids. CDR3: CASSTDVGNEQFF. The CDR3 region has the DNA TGTGCCAGCAGCACCGATGTCGGAAATGAGCAGTTCTTC.

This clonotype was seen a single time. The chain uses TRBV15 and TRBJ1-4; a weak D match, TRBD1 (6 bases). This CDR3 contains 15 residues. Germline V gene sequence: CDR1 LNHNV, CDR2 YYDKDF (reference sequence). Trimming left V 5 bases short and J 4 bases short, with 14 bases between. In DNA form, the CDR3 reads TGTGCCACCAGCCCAGTCGGGACACTTAATGAAAAACTGTTTTTT. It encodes CATSPVGTLNEKLFF.